This T cell receptor (beta chain) was recovered during a study of blood T cell repertoires in COVID-19 (dated by TCRdb to 2020 to 2022). For the wider study: Collaborator samples came from the United States, Italy and Spain and covered acute and convalescent phases of COVID-19. The dataset comprised deeply sampled blood TCRbeta repertoires from subjects exposed to, actively infected with, or recovered from COVID-19. The material from the prospective study consisted of cDNA or gDNA derived from T cells, B-cell-depleted T cells, or PBMCs. The sample metadata nearly always contained a de-identified subject ID, COVID-19 status, age in years and sex. The repertoires were released in a freely available public database meant as a resource for research on the immune response to SARS-CoV-2. Samples were obtained from the ongoing ImmuneRACE study (first 160 participants) and from over 1,000 subjects provided by 6 global collaborators. Where available, HLA class I and class II types were obtained from metadata supplied by the sample provider rather than from assay-based typing. Points the paper makes about the study in general: Clinical and demographic metadata were provided uncurated, with the amount varying by source and participant.

V lost 3 bases and J lost 8 bases; the stretch between them is 16 bases long. Inclusive of the bounding cysteine and phenylalanine, the CDR3 is 14 residues long. Only CDR3 DNA remains: 42 bases, in frame from the first base. CDR1 and CDR2 are read off the germline V gene as MNHNS and SASEGT. Comments on this clone: Which antigen it targets is not known. Per-nucleotide qualities are absent, and no much larger clonotype sits a single base away.

One collaborating source in Seattle enrolled patients during active infection and followed them longitudinally through the course of disease. Collaborating institutions collected whole blood in K2EDTA tubes following their own protocols. Collaborator samples were shipped for TCRbeta analysis as frozen whole blood, isolated PBMCs, or DNA extracted from either sample type. The immunoSEQ Assay, a bias-controlled multiplex PCR, was used to amplify TCRbeta CDR3 regions from genomic DNA. The study's own analysis went as follows. Within the assay, amplification of reference gene primers was used to estimate how many nucleated cells each sample contained. Sequence reads were collapsed and filtered to measure the absolute abundance of every unique TCRbeta CDR3 rearrangement. For each sample, productive Simpson clonality was calculated as the square root of Simpson's diversity index over productive rearrangements. In its TCRdb copy, this immuneACCESS table keeps in-frame sequences only and misses some clones. Where compared with another copy, unresolved V genes explain less than half of these, and the others have no known cause. From that table come the V and J calls and clone size; the DNA was used to work out D and trimming. The sample table lists fewer than 700,000 clones, less than 90% of them with a count of one. 7.5% to 9.5% of the sample belongs to the ten largest clones.

The TCR sequence derives from a woman in her forties or fifties with COVID-19, enrolled during active disease. The sample taken for sequencing was peripheral blood. The chain is made from TRBV6-1 and TRBJ1-2; the D gene is possibly TRBD1, with 5 bases matching. The CDR3 region reads CASSDLGGVEGYTF. DNA sequence: TGTGCCAGCAGTGATCTAGGAGGGGTTGAGGGCTACACCTTC.